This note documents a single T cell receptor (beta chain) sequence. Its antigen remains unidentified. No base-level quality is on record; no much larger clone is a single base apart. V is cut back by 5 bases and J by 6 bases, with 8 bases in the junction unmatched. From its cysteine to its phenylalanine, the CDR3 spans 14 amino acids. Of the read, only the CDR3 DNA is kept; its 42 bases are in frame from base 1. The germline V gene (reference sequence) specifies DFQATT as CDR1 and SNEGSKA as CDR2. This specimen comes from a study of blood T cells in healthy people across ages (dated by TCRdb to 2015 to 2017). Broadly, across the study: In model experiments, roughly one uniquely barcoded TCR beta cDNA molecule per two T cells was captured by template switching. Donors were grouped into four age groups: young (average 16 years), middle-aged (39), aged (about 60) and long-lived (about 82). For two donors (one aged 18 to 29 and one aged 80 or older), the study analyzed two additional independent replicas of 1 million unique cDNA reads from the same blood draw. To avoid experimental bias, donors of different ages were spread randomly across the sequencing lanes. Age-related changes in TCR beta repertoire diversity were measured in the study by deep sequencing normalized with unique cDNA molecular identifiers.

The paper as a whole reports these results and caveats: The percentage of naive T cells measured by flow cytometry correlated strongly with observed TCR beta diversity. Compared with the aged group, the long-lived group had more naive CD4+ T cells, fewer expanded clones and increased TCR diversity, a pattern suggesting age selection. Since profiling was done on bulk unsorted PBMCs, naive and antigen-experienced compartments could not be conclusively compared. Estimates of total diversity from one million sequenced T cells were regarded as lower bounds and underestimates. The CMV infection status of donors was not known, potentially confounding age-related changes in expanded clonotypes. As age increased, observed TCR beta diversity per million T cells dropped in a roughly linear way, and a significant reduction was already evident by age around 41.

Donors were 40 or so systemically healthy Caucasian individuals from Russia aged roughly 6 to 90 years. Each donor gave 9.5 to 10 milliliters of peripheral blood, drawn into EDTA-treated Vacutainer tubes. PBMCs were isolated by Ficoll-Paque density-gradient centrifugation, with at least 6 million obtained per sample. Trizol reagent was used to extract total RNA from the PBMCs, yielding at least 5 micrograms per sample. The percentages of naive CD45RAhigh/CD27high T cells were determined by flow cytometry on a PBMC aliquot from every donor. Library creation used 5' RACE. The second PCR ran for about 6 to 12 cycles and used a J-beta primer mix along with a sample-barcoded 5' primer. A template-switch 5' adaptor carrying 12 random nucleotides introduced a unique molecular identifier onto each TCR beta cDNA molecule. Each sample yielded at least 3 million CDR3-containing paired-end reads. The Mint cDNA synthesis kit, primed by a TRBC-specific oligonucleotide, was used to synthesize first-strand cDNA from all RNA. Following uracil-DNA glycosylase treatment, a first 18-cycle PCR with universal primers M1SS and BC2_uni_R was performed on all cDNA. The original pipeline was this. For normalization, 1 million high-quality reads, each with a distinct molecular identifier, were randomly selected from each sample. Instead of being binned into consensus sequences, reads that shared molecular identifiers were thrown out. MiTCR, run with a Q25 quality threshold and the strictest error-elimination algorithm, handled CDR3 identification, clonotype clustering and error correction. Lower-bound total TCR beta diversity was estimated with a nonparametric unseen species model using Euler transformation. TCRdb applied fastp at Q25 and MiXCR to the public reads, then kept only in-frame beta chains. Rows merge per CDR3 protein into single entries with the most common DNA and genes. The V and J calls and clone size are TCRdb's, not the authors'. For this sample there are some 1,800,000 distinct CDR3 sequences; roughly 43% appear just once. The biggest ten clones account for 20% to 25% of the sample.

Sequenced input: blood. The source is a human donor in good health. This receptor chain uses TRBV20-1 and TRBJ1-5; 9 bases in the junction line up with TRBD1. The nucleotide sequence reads TGCAGTGCTCCACGGACAGGGGACTCTCAGCCCCAGCATTTT. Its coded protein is CSAPRTGDSQPQHF.